This T cell receptor beta chain was sequenced during a study of T cells expressing NK-cell markers. Germline CDR1 reads LGHNA; CDR2 reads YNFKEQ. This CDR3 has 15 residues. With UMIs, 5'RACE template switching was used to make TCR beta cDNA. Using the 5' RACE reads, TCRdb records one entry per CDR3 protein without DNA. The sample has 300,000 to 450,000 distinct CDR3 sequences. The chain uses TRBV4-2 and TRBJ1-1. The clonotype originates from a man aged 18-75 years in good health. Sequenced: blood T cells: a sorted CD56 or NKG2C T cell subset, CD4+ or CD8+ T cells, or bulk PBMC T cells (not recorded which). CDR3 sequence reads: CASSQDHFLNTEAFF.